The present T cell receptor beta chain was sequenced within a study of beta chain features in type 1 diabetes. Study findings and constraints: cDNA-based sequencing might over-represent cells highly expressing TCR. Among patients with Type 1 diabetes, TCRB CDR3s were moderately but significantly shorter in every one of the four CD4+ subsets. TCRB repertoires of naive, central memory and Treg cells appeared more similar among patients than among healthy donors. Type 1 diabetes patients showed fewer insertions and more deletions at VDJ junctions.

The authors sorted CD4+ naive, central memory, regulatory and stem cell-like memory cells via CD45RO/CCR7/CD25/CD127/CD95/CD27. This clone was recorded a few times. Its antigen is undetermined. The CDR3 is 15 residues long. J gave up 10 bases and V 5 bases, and 13 bases lay outside the gene matches. The germline V gene encodes CDR1 SGHAT and CDR2 FQNNGV. Expressed TCRB transcripts were sequenced after all isolated RNA was converted to cDNA. The table came from immunoSEQ multiplex PCR; TCRdb's copy has only in-frame clones and leaves some out. The sample holds about 180,000 clones, about 7.9% seen once.

Input material: central memory CD4+ T cells from blood. The V call is TRBV11-2, the J call TRBJ2-1; TRBD2 matches at 8 bases. The clonotype originates from a man aged 18 to 29 with type 1 diabetes. The CDR3 DNA reads TGTGCCAGCAGCCCAGGGACTAGAGGTTCAGGGGAGCAGTTCTTC. Amino acid sequence: CASSPGTRGSGEQFF.